This T cell receptor beta chain came from a study of blood T cell repertoires in COVID-19. Study information: Acute and convalescent COVID-19 specimens originated in the United States, Italy and Spain.

This CDR3 comprises 15 residues. Per the germline V gene, CDR1 is SGHAT and CDR2 is FQNNGV. Germline trimming cut 6 bases from V and 1 base from J; bases unmatched to any gene: 7. Original analysis: Amplifying reference gene primers gave estimates of nucleated cell counts. Data came from immunoSEQ multiplex PCR; TCRdb stores just in-frame clones and leaves some out. From that table come the V and J calls and clone size; the DNA was used to work out D and trimming. Of approximately 70,000 clones listed, approximately 93% are singletons. Sequencing was carried out using peripheral blood. The V gene is TRBV11-2, the J gene TRBJ2-7; 9 bases align to TRBD2. The TCR was taken from a man aged 45-65 years with COVID-19, enrolled during active disease. The CDR3, as DNA: TGTGCCAGCAGGGGCGGGAGGGGGTCATCCTACGAGCAGTACTTC. This translates into CASRGGRGSSYEQYF.